This T cell receptor beta chain was captured in a study of cytomegalovirus exposure and HLA in healthy donors. For this clone: No antigen is known for it.

The CDR3 contains 15 residues. The V gene's germline CDR1 is SNHLY and CDR2 FYNNEI. V was trimmed by 7 bases and J by 0 bases, leaving 12 bases between them. Study-wide points: Previously analyzed data showed that most TCR beta V segments were productive at a frequency of about 87% or about 30%. Because they were indistinguishable, some V segments, including TRBV6-2 and TRBV6-3, were excluded. An analysis was carried out later, and it reportedly showed fewer N-insertions in an Asian-associated ancestry cluster than the approximately 670-donor mean. Later analysis placed DRB1 highest and HLA-C lowest in TCR association rates, which differed by HLA locus.

A multiplex PCR was run with 60 Vbeta primers and 13 Jbeta primers. The data were produced by immunoSEQ multiplex PCR, yet TCRdb's version contains in-frame clones alone and is incomplete. The data contain over 200,000 clones, approximately 70% of them singletons. Source material: PBMCs. The chain has TRBV2 and TRBJ2-2, with D maybe TRBD1 (6 bases). This clonotype originated in a woman in her 30s in good health and CMV-seronegative. The CDR3 region has the DNA TGTGCCAGCACACCGGGACACACGAACACCGGGGAGCTGTTTTTT. It yields the protein CASTPGHTNTGELFF.